The TCR beta chain described here comes from a study of cytomegalovirus exposure and HLA in healthy donors. On the study more broadly: Earlier, about 179 million T cells were analyzed, and fewer than 120 million unique TCR beta sequences were found among them. Study-wide points: Cytomegalovirus association was listed for approximately 150 TCR beta chains.

The CDR3 is 14 residues long. Germline V lookup: CDR1 SGHRS, CDR2 YFSETQ. After removal of 4 bases from V and 4 bases from J, the junction contained 5 bases not matched to a gene. The PCR contained 60 Vbeta and 13 Jbeta primers. This table comes from immunoSEQ multiplex PCR, and its TCRdb copy is limited to in-frame clones, with some not included. The sample lists some 120,000 clones; around three quarters were seen once. Of note for this clone: What it binds is not known.

Though nominally healthy at sampling, donors likely had unrecorded immune exposures. Sequenced input: PBMCs. This TCR came from a man in his thirties or forties in good health and CMV-seropositive. The V and J genes are TRBV5-1 and TRBJ2-5; TRBD2 matches at 9 bases. The CDR3, as DNA: TGCGCCAGCAGCCCCGGGACTAGCAGAGAGACCCAGTACTTC. Its translation is CASSPGTSRETQYF.